Listed here are 24 T cell receptor beta chains from one sample, sequenced in a study of T cell responses to AZD1222 COVID-19 vaccine. The assay was immunoSEQ multiplex PCR, and TCRdb's table has in-frame clones only and misses some. The table lists about 110,000 clones, approximately 88% of them singletons. Sequenced here: peripheral blood, sampled on day 0 of MenACWY control vaccination. The source of these receptors is an adult in good health.

V is TRBV5-1 and J is TRBJ1-5; TRBD1 matches at 7 bases. CDR1 SGHRS and CDR2 YFSETQ come from the germline V gene. The CDR3 runs 15 residues. V dropped 5 bases and J dropped 8; count of bases not matched to a gene: 13. The DNA for the CDR3 is TGCGCCAGCAGGGTCGAGGCAGGGGGACCGGAGCCCCAGCATTTT. Its protein is CASRVEAGGPEPQHF.

The chain carries TRBV29-1 and TRBJ1-4; the match to TRBD1 covers 7 bases. Trimming at V came to 0 bases and at J to 8 bases, leaving 12 bases not matched to a gene. Per the germline V gene, CDR1 is SQVTM and CDR2 is ANQGSEA. The CDR3 loop spans 16 amino acids. CDR3 sequence reads: CSVEDRRTGVGEKLFF. In nucleotides, the CDR3 is TGCAGCGTTGAAGATCGTAGGACAGGTGTTGGAGAAAAACTGTTTTTT.

A single count supports this clone. This CDR3 reads CASSMEGRSYNSPLHF. CDR3 sequence (DNA): TGTGCCAGTAGTATGGAAGGACGCTCCTATAATTCACCCCTCCACTTT. The chain couples TRBV19 to TRBJ1-6; D not certain. The CDR3 is 16 residues long. The germline V gene has CDR1 LNHDA and CDR2 SQIVND (reference sequence). Trimming shortened V by 3 bases and J by 0 bases, and 9 bases separated the two germline ends.

The CDR3 DNA sequence: TGTGCCAGCAGCTTAGCCCTTCAGGGTAATTTTCGAGTGGCCGGGGAGCTGTTTTTT. As protein: CASSLALQGNFRVAGELFF. V gene TRBV13 combines with J gene TRBJ2-2, with D possibly matching TRBD1 (5 bases). V lost 1 base to trimming and J lost 6 bases, with 24 bases between them. This CDR3 contains 19 residues. The germline gives CDR1 PRHDT, CDR2 FYEKMQ (reference sequence).

The CDR3 bases are TGTGCCAGCACCAACTCTGGGGCCAACGTCCTGACTTTC. It yields the protein CASTNSGANVLTF. V usage is TRBV7-2 and J usage is TRBJ2-6; D ambiguous. V was clipped by 7 bases and J by 0 bases, with 4 bases between them. The CDR3 runs to 13 residues. In germline, CDR1 is SGHTA, CDR2 FQGNSA.

The V call is TRBV12-3 or TRBV12-4, the J call TRBJ2-7, with a tentative D call TRBD1 (6 bases). Trimming stripped 2 bases from V and 3 bases from J, with 8 bases between. This CDR3 comprises 13 residues. The DNA for the CDR3 is TGTGCCAGCAGTTTATCAGGGGTCTACGAGCAGTACTTC. It codes for CASSLSGVYEQYF.

V gene TRBV6-5 combines with J gene TRBJ2-2; unclear D gene. Trimming took 2 bases from V and 6 from J, leaving 7 bases between them. Per germline, CDR1 MNHEY and CDR2 SVGAGI. CDR3 length: 13 residues. CDR3 sequence reads: CASSYEVPGELFF. CDR3 DNA sequence: TGTGCCAGCAGTTACGAGGTCCCCGGGGAGCTGTTTTTT.

The chain recombines TRBV5-5 with TRBJ1-1; D unresolved. The CDR3 runs 13 residues. CDR1 is SGHKS, CDR2 YYEKEE, per germline (reference sequence). V lost 1 base and J lost 2, with 6 bases in between. CDR3 nucleotides: TGTGCCAGCAGCTTGAACAGCAACACTGAAGCTTTCTTT. As protein: CASSLNSNTEAFF.

The V and J genes are TRBV23-1 and TRBJ1-4, with D hard to call. TRBV23-1 is marked as an open reading frame, function uncertain. V was clipped by 5 bases and J by 3 bases, with 13 bases between them. The CDR3 runs 15 residues. CDR3 sequence (DNA): TGCGCCAGCAGTTCCTCTTGGGGAGCTAATGAAAAACTGTTTTTT. Encoded protein: CASSSSWGANEKLFF.

This clone was detected only a few times. This rearrangement joins TRBV30 to TRBJ2-2, with unresolved D. V lost 3 bases and J lost 2, with 16 bases in between. This CDR3 contains 16 residues. The germline V gene has CDR1 GTSNPN and CDR2 SVGIG (reference sequence). CDR3 region: CAWRPGYSSNTGELFF. In DNA, the CDR3 is TGTGCCTGGAGGCCCGGCTATTCAAGCAACACCGGGGAGCTGTTTTTT.

The table lists this clone with a count of one. The chain combines TRBV6-6 with TRBJ1-2; D is unresolved. This CDR3 has 13 amino acids. Per germline, CDR1 MNHNY and CDR2 SVGAGI (reference sequence). Trimming removed 5 bases from V and 5 bases from J, with 12 bases in between. The CDR3 protein is CASSPASGYGYTF. In nucleotides, the CDR3 is TGTGCCAGCAGTCCCGCGAGTGGGTATGGCTACACCTTC.

The V gene is TRBV6-2 or TRBV6-3, the J gene TRBJ1-5, with D unclear. CDR1 and CDR2 from the germline V gene are MNHEY and SVGEGT. Trimming shortened V by 5 bases and J by 1 base, and 12 bases separated the two germline ends. This CDR3 spans 15 amino acids. The CDR3 bases are TGTGCCAGCAGTGGGCAGGAGTGGAGCAATCAGCCCCAGCATTTT. This codes for CASSGQEWSNQPQHF.

This clone was recorded only once. This chain joins TRBV27 and TRBJ2-5; D might be TRBD1 or TRBD2, each matching 5 bases. This CDR3 is built from 17 residues. Trimming stripped 5 bases from V and 4 bases from J, with 23 bases between. CDR1 is MNHEY and CDR2 is SMNVEV in the germline V gene (reference sequence). The CDR3 region is CASSPTWGWATAETQYF. In nucleotides, the CDR3 is TGTGCCAGCAGTCCCACCTGGGGGTGGGCCACCGCAGAGACCCAGTACTTC.

J is TRBJ1-5 and V is TRBV27; 7 nucleotides align to TRBD1. The junction had 5 bases not matched to a gene; V was cut back by 6 bases and J by 3 bases. The V gene's germline CDR1 is MNHEY and CDR2 SMNVEV (reference sequence). CDR3 length: 14 amino acids. The CDR3 nucleotides are TGTGCCAGCAGGCGACAGGGTGACAATCAGCCCCAGCATTTT. Protein sequence: CASRRQGDNQPQHF.

The table lists this clone with a count of one. This chain uses TRBV7-6 with TRBJ1-4; no definite D call. V lost 3 bases and J 3 bases, leaving 5 bases between the germline ends. Germline CDR1 reads SGHVS; CDR2 reads FNYEAQ. CDR3 length equals 13 residues. CDR3 region: CASSLGSNEKLFF. The CDR3 DNA reads TGTGCCAGCAGCTTGGGATCTAATGAAAAACTGTTTTTT.

This chain joins TRBV7-9 and TRBJ1-4; TRBD1 is a possible D gene (6 bases). The CDR3 covers 15 residues. V was cut by 2 bases and J by 4 bases, with 11 bases left in between. The germline CDR1 and CDR2 sequences are SEHNR and FQNEAQ (reference sequence). CDR3 sequence reads: CASSLQGPGNEKLFF. The DNA of the CDR3 is TGTGCCAGCAGCTTACAGGGGCCTGGTAATGAAAAACTGTTTTTT.

This chain uses TRBV5-6 with TRBJ2-1; 7 positions match TRBD2. The germline V gene has CDR1 SGHDT and CDR2 YYEEEE. The CDR3 contains 13 residues. Trimming took 7 bases from V and 6 from J; bases not matched to a gene: 7. In DNA, the CDR3 is TGTGCCAGCCGAGGGACTACCGGCAATGAGCAGTTCTTC. As protein: CASRGTTGNEQFF.

This CDR3 reads CASSLVGNRYGYTF. The CDR3, as DNA: TGTGCCAGCAGCTTGGTGGGGAATCGCTATGGCTACACCTTC. The rearrangement joins TRBV5-8 to TRBJ1-2, with D unresolved. The ends were cut back, 0 bases at V and 4 bases at J, with 10 bases in the middle. The CDR3 is 14 residues long. Germline loops: CDR1 SGHTS, CDR2 YDEGEE.

This clone was counted between two and nine times. This chain uses TRBV29-1 with TRBJ2-5; 10 bases align to TRBD1. Germline V gene lookup returns CDR1 SQVTM and CDR2 ANQGSEA. The CDR3 is 15 amino acids. Trimming removed 4 bases from V and 5 bases from J; junction bases left unmatched: 10. The CDR3 protein is CSVVPGQGTGETQYF. The CDR3 nucleotides read TGCAGCGTTGTCCCGGGACAGGGGACGGGGGAGACCCAGTACTTC. The full variable domain, its missing parts supplied by reference TRBV29-1 and TRBJ2-5, is SAVISQKPSRDICQRGTSLTIQCQVDSQVTMMFWYRQQPGQSLTLIATANQGSEATYESGFVIDKFPISRPNLTFSTLTVSNMSPEDSSIYLCSVVPGQGTGETQYFGPGTRLLVL.

V usage is TRBV29-1 and J usage is TRBJ1-5, with D tentatively TRBD1 (6 bases). The CDR3 is made up of 13 amino acids. The V end lost 4 bases, the J end lost 7 bases, and 14 bases lay between the germline ends. Germline CDR1 SQVTM, CDR2 ANQGSEA. The CDR3 DNA is TGCAGCGTTGTTCCAGGGGAAGGACAGCCCCAGCATTTT. This gives the protein CSVVPGEGQPQHF. The full variable domain, in which reference TRBV29-1 and TRBJ1-5 provide the parts outside the CDR3, is SAVISQKPSRDICQRGTSLTIQCQVDSQVTMMFWYRQQPGQSLTLIATANQGSEATYESGFVIDKFPISRPNLTFSTLTVSNMSPEDSSIYLCSVVPGEGQPQHFGDGTRLSIL.

The chain carries TRBV6-5 and TRBJ1-5; 7 bases are shared with TRBD1. Germline V CDR1 and CDR2: MNHEY, SVGAGI. V lost 6 bases, J lost 3 bases, and 8 bases stayed unmatched. The length of the CDR3 is 15 residues. CDR3 bases: TGTGCCAGCAGCCGCAAGACAGGGTTCAATCAGCCCCAGCATTTT. Translated: CASSRKTGFNQPQHF.

The chain joins TRBV28 to TRBJ2-7; 11 nucleotides agree with TRBD2. V trimming: 5 bases; J trimming: 3 bases; junction bases outside the gene matches: 9. The length of the CDR3 is 16 residues. Germline lookup yields CDR1 MDHEN and CDR2 SYDVKM. CDR3: CASSLLTGTSGYEQYF. As DNA, the CDR3 is TGTGCCAGCAGTCTACTTACTGGGACTAGCGGCTACGAGCAGTACTTC.

This clone was seen a handful of times. The CDR3 protein is CASSFSGGRLDTQYF. The CDR3, as DNA: TGTGCCAGCAGCTTTAGCGGGGGCCGGCTAGATACGCAGTATTTT. The chain uses TRBV7-2 and TRBJ2-3, with 9 bases fitting TRBD2. The germline V gene has CDR1 SGHTA and CDR2 FQGNSA. The CDR3 consists of 15 residues. V was pared by 3 bases and J by 5 bases, with 6 bases of the junction left unmatched.

V usage is TRBV28 and J usage is TRBJ1-6; possible D gene TRBD1, 5 bases. Per the germline V gene, CDR1 is MDHEN and CDR2 is SYDVKM. The length of the CDR3 is 18 residues. Trimming removed 2 bases at V and 7 bases at J, with 21 bases between. The CDR3 is CASSLRTGVPRGNSPLHF. The CDR3 DNA reads TGTGCCAGCAGTTTACGAACGGGAGTCCCTCGGGGGAATTCACCCCTCCACTTT.